This T cell receptor (beta chain) was profiled in a study of tumor-infiltrating lymphocytes in localized non-small cell lung cancer. The data were produced by immunoSEQ multiplex PCR, yet TCRdb's version contains in-frame clones alone and is incomplete. The top ten hold 4.3% of the sample, which has 16,000 or so clones, 73% seen once. V was cut by 2 bases and J by 3 bases, with 11 bases left in between. This CDR3 is built from 13 residues. CDR1 is GTSNPN and CDR2 is SVGIG in the germline V gene (reference sequence). In the case of this clone: The same CDR3 arises from other DNA sequences in this sample as well.

The chain recombines TRBV30 with TRBJ2-7; D might be TRBD2 (6 bases). Source material: lung tumor tissue. The clonotype was recovered from a human donor with non-small cell lung cancer. The CDR3, as DNA: TGTGCCTGGAGTCGCGGGGAGAACTACGAGCAGTACTTC. As protein: CAWSRGENYEQYF.